This T cell receptor (beta chain) appears in the sequencing data of a study of Graves' ophthalmopathy and Graves' hyperthyroidism. Study background: Peripheral blood was gathered at first diagnosis, ahead of any treatment whatsoever. Study results and limitations: Predictions made by the model for ophthalmopathy progression reached approximately 71% sensitivity and almost 75% specificity. Blood contained most expanded thyroid clonotypes exceeding 0.001 frequency.

Amplification of TCR beta CDR3 regions used RNA transcripts. A first-round RT-PCR used HTBI primers, followed by a second-round multiplex PCR. One entry per CDR3 protein results from TCRdb running MiXCR on the multiplex PCR reads. Of about 700,000 distinct CDR3 sequences in the sample, around 40% are singletons; the top ten hold around 40%. The CDR3 totals 15 residues. The J segment lost 4 bases and the V segment lost 1 base, leaving 1 base of the junction unmatched. A word on this clonotype: The antigen is not known.

The chain joins TRBV12-3 or TRBV12-4 to TRBJ2-5; 12 nucleotides line up with TRBD1. The TCR was taken from an adult man with Graves' ophthalmopathy. The sample was peripheral blood. CDR3 loop: CASSLGGQGAETQYF. The CDR3 DNA is TGTGCCAGCAGTTTAGGGGGACAGGGGGCAGAGACCCAGTACTTC.